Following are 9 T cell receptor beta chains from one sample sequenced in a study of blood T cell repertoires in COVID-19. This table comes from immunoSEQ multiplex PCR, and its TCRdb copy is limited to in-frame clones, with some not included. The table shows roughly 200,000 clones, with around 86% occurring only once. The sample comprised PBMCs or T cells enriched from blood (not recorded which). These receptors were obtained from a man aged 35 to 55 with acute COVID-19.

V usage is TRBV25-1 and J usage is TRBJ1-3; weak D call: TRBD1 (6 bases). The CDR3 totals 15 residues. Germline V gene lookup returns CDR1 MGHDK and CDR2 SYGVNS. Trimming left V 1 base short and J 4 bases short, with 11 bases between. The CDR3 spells CASSEFGGAGNTIYF. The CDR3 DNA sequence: TGTGCCAGCAGTGAATTCGGGGGGGCGGGAAACACCATATATTTT. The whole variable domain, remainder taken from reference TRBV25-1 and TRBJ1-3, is EADIYQTPRYLVIGTGKKITLECSQTMGHDKMYWYQQDPGMELHLIHYSYGVNSTEKGDLSSESTVSRIRTEHFPLTLESARPSHTSQYLCASSEFGGAGNTIYFGEGSWLTVV.

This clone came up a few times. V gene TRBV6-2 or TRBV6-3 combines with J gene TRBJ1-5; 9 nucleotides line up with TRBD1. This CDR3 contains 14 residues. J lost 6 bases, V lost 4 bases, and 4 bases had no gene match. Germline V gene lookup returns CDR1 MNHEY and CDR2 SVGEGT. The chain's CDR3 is CASSSTGGGQPQHF. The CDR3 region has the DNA TGTGCCAGCAGTTCAACAGGGGGCGGTCAGCCCCAGCATTTT.

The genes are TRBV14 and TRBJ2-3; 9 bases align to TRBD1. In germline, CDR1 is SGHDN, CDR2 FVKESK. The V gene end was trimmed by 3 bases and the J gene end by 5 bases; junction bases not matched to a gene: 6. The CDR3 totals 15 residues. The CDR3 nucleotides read TGTGCCAGCAGCCATATGGACAGGGGTTTAGATACGCAGTATTTT. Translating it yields CASSHMDRGLDTQYF.

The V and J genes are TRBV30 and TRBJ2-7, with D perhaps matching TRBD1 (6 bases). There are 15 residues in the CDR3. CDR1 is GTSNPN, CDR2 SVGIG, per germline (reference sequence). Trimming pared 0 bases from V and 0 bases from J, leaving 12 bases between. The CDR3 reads CAWSVQGGPSYEQYF. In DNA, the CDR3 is TGTGCCTGGAGTGTACAGGGCGGGCCCTCCTACGAGCAGTACTTC. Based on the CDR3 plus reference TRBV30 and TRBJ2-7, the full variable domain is SQTIHQWPATLVQPVGSPLSLECTVEGTSNPNLYWYRQAAGRGLQLLFYSVGIGQISSEVPQNLSASRPQDRQFILSSKKLLLSDSGFYLCAWSVQGGPSYEQYFGPGTRLTVT.

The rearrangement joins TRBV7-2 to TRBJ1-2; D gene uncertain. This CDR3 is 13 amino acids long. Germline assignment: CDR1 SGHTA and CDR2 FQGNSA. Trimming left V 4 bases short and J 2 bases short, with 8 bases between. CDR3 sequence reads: CASSSELNYGYTF. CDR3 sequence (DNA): TGTGCCAGCAGCTCTGAACTAAACTATGGCTACACCTTC. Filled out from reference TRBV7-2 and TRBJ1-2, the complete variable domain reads GAGVSQSPSNKVTEKGKDVELRCDPISGHTALYWYRQSLGQGLEFLIYFQGNSAPDKSGLPSDRFSAERTGGSVSTLTIQRTQQEDSAVYLCASSSELNYGYTFGSGTRLTVV.

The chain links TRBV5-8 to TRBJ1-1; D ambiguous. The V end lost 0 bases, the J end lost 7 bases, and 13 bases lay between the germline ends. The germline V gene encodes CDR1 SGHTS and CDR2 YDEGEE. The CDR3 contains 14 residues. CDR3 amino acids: CASSLALRVDEAFF. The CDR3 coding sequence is TGTGCCAGCAGCTTGGCATTGCGGGTCGATGAAGCTTTCTTT.

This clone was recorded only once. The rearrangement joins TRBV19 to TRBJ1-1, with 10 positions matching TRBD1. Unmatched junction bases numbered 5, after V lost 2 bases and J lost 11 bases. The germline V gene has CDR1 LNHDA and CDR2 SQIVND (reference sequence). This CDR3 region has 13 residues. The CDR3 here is CASSILSGQGAFF. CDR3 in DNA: TGTGCCAGTAGTATACTATCGGGACAGGGGGCTTTCTTT.

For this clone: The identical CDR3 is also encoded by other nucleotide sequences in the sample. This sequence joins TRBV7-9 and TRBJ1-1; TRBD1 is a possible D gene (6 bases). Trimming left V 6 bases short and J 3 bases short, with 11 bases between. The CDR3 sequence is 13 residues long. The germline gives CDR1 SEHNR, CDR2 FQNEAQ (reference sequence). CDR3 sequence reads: CASSLQGYTEAFF. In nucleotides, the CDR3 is TGTGCCAGCAGTTTACAGGGTTACACTGAAGCTTTCTTT.

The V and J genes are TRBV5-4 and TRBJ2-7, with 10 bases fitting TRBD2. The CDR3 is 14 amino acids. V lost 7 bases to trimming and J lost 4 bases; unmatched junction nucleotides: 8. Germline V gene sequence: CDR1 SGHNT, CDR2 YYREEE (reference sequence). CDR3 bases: TGTGCCAGCGGGCAGCGGGAGGGCGGGTACGAGCAGTACTTC. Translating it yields CASGQREGGYEQYF.